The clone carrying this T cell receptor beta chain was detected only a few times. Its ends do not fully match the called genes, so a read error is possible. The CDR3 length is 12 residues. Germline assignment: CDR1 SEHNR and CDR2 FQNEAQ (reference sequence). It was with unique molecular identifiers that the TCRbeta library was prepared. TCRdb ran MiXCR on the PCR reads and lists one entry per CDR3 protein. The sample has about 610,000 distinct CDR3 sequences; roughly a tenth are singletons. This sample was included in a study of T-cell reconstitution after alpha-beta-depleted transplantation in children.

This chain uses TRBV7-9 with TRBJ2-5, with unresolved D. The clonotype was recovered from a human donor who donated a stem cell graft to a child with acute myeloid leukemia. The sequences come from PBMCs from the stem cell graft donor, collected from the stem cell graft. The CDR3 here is CASSPGEVPKNF. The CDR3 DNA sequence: TGTGCCAGCAGCCCCGGAGAAGTGCCAAAGAACTTC.